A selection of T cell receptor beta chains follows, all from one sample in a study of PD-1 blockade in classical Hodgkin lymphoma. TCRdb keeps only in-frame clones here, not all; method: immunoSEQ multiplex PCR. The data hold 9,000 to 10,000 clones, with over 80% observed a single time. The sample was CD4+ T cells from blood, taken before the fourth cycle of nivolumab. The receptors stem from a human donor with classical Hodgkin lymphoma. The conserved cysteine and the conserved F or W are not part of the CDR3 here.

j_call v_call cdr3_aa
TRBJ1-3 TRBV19 ASSKGPSSGNTIY
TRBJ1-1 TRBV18 ASSRTGGTEAF
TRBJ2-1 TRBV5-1 ASSLNDNEQF
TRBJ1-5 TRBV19 ASSIGVGRHQPQH
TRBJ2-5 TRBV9 ASSASGTVQETQY
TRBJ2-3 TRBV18 ASSPPTAFSTDTQY
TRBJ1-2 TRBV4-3 ASSQVPQGWRGYT
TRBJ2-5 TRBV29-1 SVERVQGMGTQY
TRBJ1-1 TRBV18 ASSPQGSTEAF
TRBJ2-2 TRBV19 ASSIDQGTGELF
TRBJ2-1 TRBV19 ASSVRPGQGARIIYNEQF
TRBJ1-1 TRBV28 ASTTGQGTAEAF
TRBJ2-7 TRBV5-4 ASSLDLGQGSYEQY
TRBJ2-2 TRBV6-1 ASYRQGTGELF
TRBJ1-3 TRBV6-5 ASSYSKDGGNTIY
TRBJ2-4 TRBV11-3 ASSLNQHNIQY
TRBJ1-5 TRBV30 AWSGDRRSNQPQH
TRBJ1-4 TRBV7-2 ASSLAGGAGEKLF
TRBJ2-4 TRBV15 ATSSLPLAGGRGFVKNIQY
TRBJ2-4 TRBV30 AMNPGTKNIQY
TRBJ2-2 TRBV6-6 ASSPQGYGELF
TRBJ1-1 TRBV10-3 AISVQLNTEAF
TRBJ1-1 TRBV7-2 ASSLESGANTEAF
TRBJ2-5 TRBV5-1 ASSPRVRDRETQY
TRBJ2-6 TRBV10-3 AISVTGFTSGANVLT
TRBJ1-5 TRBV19 ASSIVSASNQPQH
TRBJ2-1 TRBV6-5 ASSSPAGGQF
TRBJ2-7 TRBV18 ASSRQGGFHYEQY
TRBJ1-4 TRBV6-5 ASSYSQSNEKLF
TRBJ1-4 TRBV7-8 ASSPGQGKRTNEKLF
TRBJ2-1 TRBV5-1 ASSSGTGGYNEQF
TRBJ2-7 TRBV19 ASRDGTPMGGEQY
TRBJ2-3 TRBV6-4 ASRPGTGGADTQY
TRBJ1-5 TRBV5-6 ASSLTGASNQPQH
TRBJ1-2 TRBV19 ASSRGTDYGYT
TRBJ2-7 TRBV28 ASRRGGAYEQY
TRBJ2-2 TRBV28 ASIAGPNTGELF
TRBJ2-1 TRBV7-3 ASSSSGNEQF
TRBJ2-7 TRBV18 ASSPGYEQY
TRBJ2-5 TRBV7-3 ASSPRGAGVRETQY
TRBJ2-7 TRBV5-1 ASSQRTGNEQY
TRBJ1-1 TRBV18 ASSRNTGNTEAF